A selection of T cell receptor beta chains follows, all from one sample in a study of T cells after yellow fever vaccination. TCRdb reprocessed the 5' RACE reads with MiXCR, giving one entry per CDR3 protein. This table holds more than 350,000 distinct CDR3 sequences, 11% found once. Specimen: PBMCs, collected on the day of the first yellow fever vaccination. The source of these receptors is a man aged 18 to 30 who received the YFV17D yellow fever vaccine. The CDR3 runs from the conserved cysteine through the conserved F or W. A D gene is named only where the DNA matches it firmly. Some rows mark clone size as missing; the rest say once, few, many or name a class of expanded clone.

TRBV7-9	-	TRBJ1-1	few	TGTGCCAGCAGAGTTGCCCGCCTAGGGGAGAACACTGAAGCTTTCTTT	CASRVARLGENTEAFF
TRBV20-1	-	TRBJ2-7	few	TGCAGTGCTAGTGGTCAGCCCTACGAGCAGTACTTC	CSASGQPYEQYF
TRBV5-6	-	TRBJ2-3	few	TGTGCCAGCAGCTTTCGCGACTACTATGGGGATACGCAGTATTTT	CASSFRDYYGDTQYF
TRBV24-1	TRBD2	TRBJ2-5	-	TGTGCCACCAGTGATTCCGGGACTAGCGGGGAAACCCAGTACTTC	CATSDSGTSGETQYF
TRBV7-9	TRBD1	TRBJ2-1	many	TGTGCCAGCAGGTCGGAACGGAGCCGGGACAGGGTTCTCGTGCAGTTCTTC	CASRSERSRDRVLVQFF
TRBV4-1	-	TRBJ2-7	-	TGCGCCAGCAGCCAGTACGACCCCGGGACCCCCACCGAGCAGTACTTC	CASSQYDPGTPTEQYF
TRBV5-1	TRBD1	TRBJ1-2	many	TGCGCCAGCAGCCCCCGGGACAGGGGTTATGGCTACACCTTC	CASSPRDRGYGYTF
TRBV5-1	TRBD2	TRBJ2-3	-	TGCGCCAGCAGCTTGGCTACTAGCGGGGGGCGAAGAGTTACAGATACGCAGTATTTT	CASSLATSGGRRVTDTQYF
TRBV9	-	TRBJ1-3	few	TGTGCCAGCAGCGTAGGGGACCTTCGCTCTGGAAACACCATATATTTT	CASSVGDLRSGNTIYF
TRBV20-1	-	TRBJ1-2	-	TGCAGTGCTAGTATCGCCACAGACCTTTATGGCTACACCTTC	CSASIATDLYGYTF
TRBV15	TRBD2	TRBJ2-1	few	TGTGCCACCAGGGATGGGCGGGGGGCCTACAATGAGCAGTTCTTC	CATRDGRGAYNEQFF
TRBV11-2	-	TRBJ2-2	-	TGTGCCAGCAGCTTAGAGGAGGCCGGGGAGCTGTTTTTT	CASSLEEAGELFF
TRBV20-1	-	TRBJ2-3	few	TGCAGTGCTAGTTTGCAGGGTAGCACAGATACGCAGTATTTT	CSASLQGSTDTQYF
TRBV7-8	-	TRBJ1-1	many	TGTGCCAGCAGCTCCTACAGCGTAAAACCTGAAGCTTTCTTT	CASSSYSVKPEAFF
TRBV2	TRBD2	TRBJ2-5	few	TGTGCCAGCAGATGGACTAGCGGGGTTTCTGAGACCCAGTACTTC	CASRWTSGVSETQYF
TRBV21-1	-	TRBJ2-7	once	TGTGCCAGCAGCCAGGGGGACACCGACTACGAGCAGTACTTC	CASSQGDTDYEQYF
TRBV28	TRBD1	TRBJ1-1	few	TGTGCCAGCAGTTCACCCGCAGGGGGCGGGGCTGAAGCTTTCTTT	CASSSPAGGGAEAFF
TRBV5-1	-	TRBJ2-3	-	TGCGCCAGCGTCAGGGGGGGGAGCACAGATACGCAGTATTTT	CASVRGGSTDTQYF
TRBV3-1	-	TRBJ2-7	many	TGTGCCAGCAGCCAAGAGGAAGGGAGCGAGCAGTACTTC	CASSQEEGSEQYF
TRBV12-3/TRBV12-4	-	TRBJ1-1	many	TGTGCCACCAAAGGATGGGGAGGCACTGAAGCTTTCTTT	CATKGWGGTEAFF
TRBV10-3	-	TRBJ1-3	-	TGTGCCATCAGTGAGTCCGGGGGCTCTGGAAACACCATATATTTT	CAISESGGSGNTIYF
TRBV28	TRBD1	TRBJ1-6	-	TGTGCCAGCAGTTTACTGGACAGGGAATTTCCATCCCTCCACTTT	CASSLLDREFPSLHF
TRBV9	-	TRBJ2-3	-	TGTGCCAGCAGCGTAGTGGCGGATCCCACAGATACGCAGTATTTT	CASSVVADPTDTQYF
TRBV7-8	-	TRBJ1-2	-	TGTGCCAGCAGCTTAATCCAGGTTAACTATGGCTACACCTTC	CASSLIQVNYGYTF
TRBV28	-	TRBJ2-3	-	TGTGCCAGCAGTCCGGCTGGGGGTTGGGATACGCAGTATTTT	CASSPAGGWDTQYF
TRBV5-1	TRBD1	TRBJ2-1	-	TGCGCCAGCAGCTTCCGGGACAGCTTATACAATGAGCAGTTCTTC	CASSFRDSLYNEQFF
TRBV7-6	TRBD1	TRBJ2-3	few	TGTGCCAGCAGCTTAGGCACAGGGGTGGATACGCAGTATTTT	CASSLGTGVDTQYF
TRBV29-1	TRBD1	TRBJ2-2	-	TGCAGCGCCACGGTGGACAGGGCGAGTGGGGAGCTGTTTTTT	CSATVDRASGELFF
TRBV6-1	-	TRBJ2-2	few	TGTGCCAGCAGTGGTACACAGGGAGGGCTTACCGGGGAGCTGTTTTTT	CASSGTQGGLTGELFF
TRBV11-2	-	TRBJ2-1	few	TGTGCCAGCAGCTTAGTGCGGCTTGGGCAGTTCTTC	CASSLVRLGQFF
TRBV20-1	-	TRBJ2-4	many	TGCAGTGTTCGGGCGTCAAGAAGTAACATTCAGTACTTC	CSVRASRSNIQYF
TRBV6-6	-	TRBJ2-5	-	TGTGCCAGCAGCTCCAATGAGGGGGGGCCGGGGGAGACCCAGTACTTC	CASSSNEGGPGETQYF
TRBV5-1	-	TRBJ1-6	few	TGCGCCAGCAGCAAAAGGGCGGGGAGCTCCTATAATTCACCCCTCCACTTT	CASSKRAGSSYNSPLHF
TRBV30	-	TRBJ2-1	few	TGTGCCTGGAGTGCATTGGACAGCCTCCAGAGGTATGAGCAGTTCTTC	CAWSALDSLQRYEQFF
TRBV14	-	TRBJ1-2	-	TGTGCCAGCAGCGAACAGGGTTTCGTACTCTATGGCTACACCTTC	CASSEQGFVLYGYTF
TRBV12-3/TRBV12-4	-	TRBJ2-2	many	TGTGCCAGCAGTTTAGCGCCGAACACCGGGGAGCTGTTTTTT	CASSLAPNTGELFF